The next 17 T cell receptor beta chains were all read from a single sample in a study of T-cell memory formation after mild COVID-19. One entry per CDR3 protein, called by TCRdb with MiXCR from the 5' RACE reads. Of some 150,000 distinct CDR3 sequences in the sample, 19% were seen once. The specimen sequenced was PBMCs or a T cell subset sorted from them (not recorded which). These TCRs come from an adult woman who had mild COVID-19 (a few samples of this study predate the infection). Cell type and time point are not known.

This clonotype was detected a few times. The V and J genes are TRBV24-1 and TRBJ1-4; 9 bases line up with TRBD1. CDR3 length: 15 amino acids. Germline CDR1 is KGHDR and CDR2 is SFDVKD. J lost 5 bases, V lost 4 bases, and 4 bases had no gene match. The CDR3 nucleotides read TGTGCCACCAGTGACGGACAGGGGTTGAATGAAAAACTGTTTTTT. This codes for CATSDGQGLNEKLFF.

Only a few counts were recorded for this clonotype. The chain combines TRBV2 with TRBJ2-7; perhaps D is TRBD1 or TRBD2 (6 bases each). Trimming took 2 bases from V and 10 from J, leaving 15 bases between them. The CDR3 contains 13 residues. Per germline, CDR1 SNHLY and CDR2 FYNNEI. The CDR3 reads CASSEILGGLQYF. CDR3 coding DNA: TGTGCCAGCAGTGAAATCCTCGGGGGCCTACAGTACTTC.

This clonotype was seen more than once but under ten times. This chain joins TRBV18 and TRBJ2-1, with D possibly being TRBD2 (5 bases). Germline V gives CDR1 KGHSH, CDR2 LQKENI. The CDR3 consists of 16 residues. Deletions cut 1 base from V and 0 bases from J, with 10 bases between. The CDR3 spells CASSPRADGSYNEQFF. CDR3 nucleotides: TGTGCCAGCTCACCACGAGCGGATGGCTCCTACAATGAGCAGTTCTTC.

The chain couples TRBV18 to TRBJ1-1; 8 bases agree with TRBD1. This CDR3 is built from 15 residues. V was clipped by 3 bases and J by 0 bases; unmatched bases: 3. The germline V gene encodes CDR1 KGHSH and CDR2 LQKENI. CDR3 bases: TGTGCCAGCTCACCTTCGACAGGGGTGAACACTGAAGCTTTCTTT. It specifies CASSPSTGVNTEAFF.

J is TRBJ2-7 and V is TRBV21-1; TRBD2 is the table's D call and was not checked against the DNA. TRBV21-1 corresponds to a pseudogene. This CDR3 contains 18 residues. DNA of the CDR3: TGTGCCAGCAGCTACCCTATGAGGACTAGTACTCCCCTTTACGAGCAGTACTTC. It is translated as CASSYPMRTSTPLYEQYF.

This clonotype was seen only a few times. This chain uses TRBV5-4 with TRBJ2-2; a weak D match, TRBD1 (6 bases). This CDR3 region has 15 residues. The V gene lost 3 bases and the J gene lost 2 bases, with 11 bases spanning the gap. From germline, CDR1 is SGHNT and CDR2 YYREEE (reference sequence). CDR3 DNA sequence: TGTGCCAGCAGCTGGCGGACAGCAAACACCGGGGAGCTGTTTTTT. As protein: CASSWRTANTGELFF.

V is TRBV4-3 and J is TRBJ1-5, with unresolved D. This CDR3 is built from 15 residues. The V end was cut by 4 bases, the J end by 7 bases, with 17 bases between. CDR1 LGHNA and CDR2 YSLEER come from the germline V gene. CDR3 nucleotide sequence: TGCGCCAGCAGCCCAGGACTCCTGGCCGGGCAGCCCCAGCATTTT. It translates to CASSPGLLAGQPQHF.

The CDR3 is CSVEPEGLAGDEQFF. In DNA, the CDR3 is TGCAGCGTTGAACCCGAGGGACTAGCGGGAGACGAGCAGTTCTTC. The rearrangement links TRBV29-1 to TRBJ2-1; the match to TRBD2 covers 14 bases. Germline V CDR1 and CDR2: SQVTM, ANQGSEA. Trimming took 2 bases from V and 10 from J; bases not matched to a gene: 7. The CDR3 extends over 15 amino acids.

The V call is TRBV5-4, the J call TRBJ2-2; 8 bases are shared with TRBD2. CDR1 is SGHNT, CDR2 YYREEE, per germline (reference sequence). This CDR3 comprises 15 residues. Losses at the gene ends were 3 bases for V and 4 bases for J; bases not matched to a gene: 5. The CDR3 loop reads CASSSPGTSTGELFF. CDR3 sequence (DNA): TGTGCCAGCAGCTCCCCCGGGACTAGCACCGGGGAGCTGTTTTTT.

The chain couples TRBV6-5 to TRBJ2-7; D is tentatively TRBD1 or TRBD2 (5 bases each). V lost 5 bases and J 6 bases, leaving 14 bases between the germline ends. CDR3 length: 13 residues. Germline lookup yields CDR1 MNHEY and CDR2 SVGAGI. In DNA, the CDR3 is TGTGCCAGCAGTCGCAGGGAGCAGGGCGAGCAGTACTTC. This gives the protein CASSRREQGEQYF.

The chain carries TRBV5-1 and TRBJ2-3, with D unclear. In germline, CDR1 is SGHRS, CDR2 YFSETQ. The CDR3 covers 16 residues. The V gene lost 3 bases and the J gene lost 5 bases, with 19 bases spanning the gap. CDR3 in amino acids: CASSSRVSPGLDTQYF. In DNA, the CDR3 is TGCGCCAGCAGCTCCCGCGTGAGCCCCGGCCTAGATACGCAGTATTTT.

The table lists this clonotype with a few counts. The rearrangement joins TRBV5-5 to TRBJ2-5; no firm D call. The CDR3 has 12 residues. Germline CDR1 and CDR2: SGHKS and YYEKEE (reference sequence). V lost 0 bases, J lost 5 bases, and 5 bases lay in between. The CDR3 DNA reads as TGTGCCAGCAGCTTGGAGTTGGAGACCCAGTACTTC. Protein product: CASSLELETQYF.

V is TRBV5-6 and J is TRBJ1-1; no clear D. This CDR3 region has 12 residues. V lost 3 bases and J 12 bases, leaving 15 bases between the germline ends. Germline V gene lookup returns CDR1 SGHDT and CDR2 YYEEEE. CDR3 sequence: CASSSDWGVPFF. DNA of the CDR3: TGTGCCAGCAGCTCCGATTGGGGAGTACCTTTCTTT.

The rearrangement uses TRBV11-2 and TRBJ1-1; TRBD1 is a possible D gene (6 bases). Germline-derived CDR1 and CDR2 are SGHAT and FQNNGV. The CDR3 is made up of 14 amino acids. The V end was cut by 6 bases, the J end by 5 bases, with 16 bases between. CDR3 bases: TGTGCCAGCAGTTTCCTACAGGGTTTGACTGAAGCTTTCTTT. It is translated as CASSFLQGLTEAFF.

This CDR3 is CASSSPLAYTGELFF. The CDR3 bases are TGTGCCAGCAGTTCCCCGTTAGCGTACACCGGGGAGCTGTTTTTT. The V call is TRBV6-6, the J call TRBJ2-2; maybe TRBD2 (5 bases). The CDR3 length is 15 residues. Trimming pared 4 bases from V and 3 bases from J, leaving 12 bases between. CDR1 is MNHNY and CDR2 is SVGAGI in the germline V gene (reference sequence).

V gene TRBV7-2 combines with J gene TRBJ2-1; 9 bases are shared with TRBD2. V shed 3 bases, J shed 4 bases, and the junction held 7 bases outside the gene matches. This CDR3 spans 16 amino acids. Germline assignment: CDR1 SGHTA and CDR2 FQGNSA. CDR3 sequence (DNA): TGTGCCAGCAGCTTTCCACTAGCGGGTATATACAATGAGCAGTTCTTC. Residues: CASSFPLAGIYNEQFF. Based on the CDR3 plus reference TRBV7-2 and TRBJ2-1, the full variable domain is GAGVSQSPSNKVTEKGKDVELRCDPISGHTALYWYRQSLGQGLEFLIYFQGNSAPDKSGLPSDRFSAERTGGSVSTLTIQRTQQEDSAVYLCASSFPLAGIYNEQFFGPGTRLTVL.

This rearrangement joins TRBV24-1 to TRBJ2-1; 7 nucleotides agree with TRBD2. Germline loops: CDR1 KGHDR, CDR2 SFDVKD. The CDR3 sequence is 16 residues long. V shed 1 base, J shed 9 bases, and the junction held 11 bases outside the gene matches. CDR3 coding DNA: TGTGCCACCAGTGATTTCTCCCTAGCGGCTAGTAGTGAGCAGTTCTTC. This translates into CATSDFSLAASSEQFF.